This T cell receptor beta chain was identified during a study of chemoradiotherapy in HPV16-positive cancers. Study in general: Candidate HPV-specific T-cell clones and common TCR motifs came from functional assays in a couple of HPV16-positive patients. Findings and limits, study-wide: HPV-specific T cells were functionally defined from only a couple of HPV16-positive patients. Candidate HPV-specific clones and E7-related TCR motifs grew in tumor during treatment.

V dropped 2 bases and J dropped 0 bases, with 4 bases sitting between them. Germline CDR1 is SEHNR and CDR2 is FQNEAQ (reference sequence). There are 14 residues in the CDR3. Regarding this clone: Its antigen is unidentified.

TCRdb's table, derived via immunoSEQ multiplex PCR, lists solely in-frame clones and lacks some. The sample shows about 6,200 clones, approximately 80% of them seen only once. Repeated repertoire sampling spanned the course of chemoradiotherapy. V and J are TRBV7-9 and TRBJ2-2, with D uncertain. The source is a human donor with HPV-associated anogenital cancer. Sequenced material: tumor tissue, taken from a patient who underwent chemoradiotherapy. CDR3 nucleotides: TGTGCCAGCAGCTTACATGCGAACACCGGGGAGCTGTTTTTT. Amino acids: CASSLHANTGELFF.